These 32 T cell receptor beta chains share one sample of origin, sequenced in a study of a mutant IDH1 vaccine in newly diagnosed glioma (TCRdb year 2021). The library was generated by the immunoSEQ multiplex PCR assay. TCRdb stores this immuneACCESS table with in-frame sequences only. Part of the clones is absent; in the studies checked, under half of the shortfall reflects unresolved V genes, and no reason is known for the rest. The sample table lists tens of thousands of clones, approximately 83% of them with a count of one. The ten largest clones add up to roughly 7.1% of the sample. What this sample's time point label stands for: baseline, week 1 (first vaccination visit). What the treatment or condition label conveys for this sample: pre-vaccination baseline after standard-of-care therapy. Sequencing was performed on PBMCs, taken from a glioma patient treated with radiotherapy, temozolomide or both. The origin of the receptors is a woman in her 50s with glioma.

The chain employs TRBV2 and TRBJ2-2; 7 bases map to TRBD2. The V gene's germline CDR1 is SNHLY and CDR2 FYNNEI. This CDR3 is built from 15 residues. The V gene end was trimmed by 0 bases and the J gene end by 2 bases; junction bases not matched to a gene: 0. The CDR3 spells CASSEAGLNTGELFF. In DNA, the CDR3 is TGTGCCAGCAGTGAAGCGGGACTAAACACCGGGGAGCTGTTTTTT.

The chain links TRBV6-1 to TRBJ2-7; a weak D match, TRBD2 (5 bases). Trimming cost V 5 bases and J 3 bases, with 8 bases left between them. The germline gives CDR1 MNHNS, CDR2 SASEGT. CDR3 size: 12 residues. The CDR3 coding sequence is TGTGCCAGCAGTCCACGGGGCTACGAGCAGTACTTC. Translating it yields CASSPRGYEQYF.

The chain has TRBV4-3 and TRBJ2-3; TRBD2 matches 7 bases. CDR1 LGHNA and CDR2 YSLEER come from the germline V gene. The CDR3 is 21 residues long. The ends lost 0 bases at V and 0 bases at J; junction bases unmatched: 18. CDR3 sequence reads: CASSQDRDAGVGGASTDTQYF. The CDR3 DNA reads as TGCGCCAGCAGCCAAGACCGGGACGCGGGGGTCGGTGGCGCTAGCACAGATACGCAGTATTTT.

The J gene is TRBJ2-3, the V gene TRBV7-9; D is perhaps TRBD2 (7 bases). CDR3 length: 16 residues. Germline-derived CDR1 and CDR2 are SEHNR and FQNEAQ (reference sequence). V lost 5 bases, J lost 2 bases, and 17 bases lay in between. The CDR3 loop is CASSRGGGGPTDTQYF. DNA of the CDR3: TGTGCCAGCAGCCGTGGTGGGGGGGGCCCCACAGATACGCAGTATTTT.

This clone has more than one count but fewer than ten. The chain couples TRBV7-2 to TRBJ1-1; 8 bases are a match to TRBD1. V gave up 0 bases and J gave up 8 bases; unmatched junction bases: 8. Germline assignment: CDR1 SGHTA and CDR2 FQGNSA. The CDR3 extends over 15 amino acids. The CDR3 is CASSLAVRQGREAFF. CDR3 DNA: TGTGCCAGCAGCTTAGCGGTAAGACAGGGGAGGGAAGCTTTCTTT.

The chain links TRBV2 to TRBJ2-7; no definite D call. V dropped 7 bases and J dropped 4 bases, with 11 bases sitting between them. CDR3 length: 12 residues. Looked up from germline, CDR1 is SNHLY and CDR2 is FYNNEI. The CDR3 is CASIGQVYEQYF. The DNA for the CDR3 is TGTGCCAGCATCGGGCAGGTATACGAGCAGTACTTC.

The rearrangement joins TRBV5-6 to TRBJ2-4; 8 nucleotides agree with TRBD2. The CDR3 contains 16 residues. The germline V gene encodes CDR1 SGHDT and CDR2 YYEEEE. Trimming cost V 0 bases and J 0 bases; bases outside gene matches: 2. The CDR3 DNA reads as TGTGCCAGCAGCTTGGCGGGGGGGGGAGCCAAAAACATTCAGTACTTC. Its protein product is CASSLAGGGAKNIQYF.

The V and J genes are TRBV2 and TRBJ1-2; 11 nucleotides match TRBD1. Per germline, CDR1 SNHLY and CDR2 FYNNEI. This CDR3 has 14 residues. The junction had 8 bases not matched to a gene; V was cut back by 6 bases and J by 8 bases. For the CDR3, the DNA is TGTGCCAGCAGACCCAGGACAGGGGGCGGAGGCTACACCTTC. It is translated as CASRPRTGGGGYTF.

The chain uses TRBV2 and TRBJ1-4; a possible D gene is TRBD1 (6 bases). V lost 7 bases, J lost 11 bases, and 11 bases lay in between. The CDR3 totals 11 residues. CDR1 is SNHLY and CDR2 is FYNNEI in the germline V gene. The CDR3 reads CASKDSEKLFF. CDR3 nucleotide sequence: TGTGCCAGCAAGGACAGTGAGAAACTGTTTTTT.

This chain uses TRBV5-4 with TRBJ2-7, with 8 bases matching TRBD1. The germline CDR1 and CDR2 sequences are SGHNT and YYREEE (reference sequence). V shed 7 bases and J 3 bases; nucleotides not matched to a gene: 9. CDR3 size: 14 residues. CDR3 region: CASGTGGQSYEQYF. In DNA form, the CDR3 reads TGTGCCAGCGGAACAGGGGGGCAGAGCTACGAGCAGTACTTC.

This clone was seen only a few times. The genes are TRBV18 and TRBJ1-2; D might be TRBD1 (6 bases). V shed 3 bases and J shed 2 bases, with 19 bases lying between them. This CDR3 region has 17 residues. From germline, CDR1 is KGHSH and CDR2 LQKENI. This CDR3 reads CASSPRGAGDLNYGYTF. As DNA, the CDR3 is TGTGCCAGCTCACCCCGGGGGGCAGGGGACCTGAACTATGGCTACACCTTC.

The chain recombines TRBV6-4 with TRBJ1-1; no firm D call. V dropped 7 bases and J dropped 0 bases, with 18 bases sitting between them. The CDR3 loop spans 16 amino acids. Germline V gene data show CDR1 as MRHNA and CDR2 as SNTAGT. DNA of the CDR3: TGTGCCAGCAAAAGCCTTCCGGGCCAGCTGAACACTGAAGCTTTCTTT. Encoded protein: CASKSLPGQLNTEAFF.

This chain uses TRBV6-6 with TRBJ1-2; a weak D match, TRBD1 (6 bases). CDR3 length equals 14 residues. Germline CDR1 reads MNHNY; CDR2 reads SVGAGI (reference sequence). V lost 8 bases to trimming and J lost 2 bases, with 15 bases between them. In nucleotides, the CDR3 is TGTGCCAGCCGGTCCGGACAGCCGAACTATGGCTACACCTTC. As protein: CASRSGQPNYGYTF.

This clone has just a few counts. CDR3 DNA: TGTGCCAGCAGTGAATATCAGGGTGAAAAACTGTTTTTT. Protein product: CASSEYQGEKLFF. This rearrangement joins TRBV25-1 to TRBJ1-4, with a tentative D call TRBD1 (5 bases). In germline, CDR1 is MGHDK, CDR2 SYGVNS. Trimming pared 0 bases from V and 7 bases from J, leaving 6 bases between. This CDR3 spans 13 amino acids.

The chain has TRBV5-4 and TRBJ1-6, with D possibly being TRBD1 (6 bases). This CDR3 is built from 17 residues. The V end was cut by 2 bases, the J end by 9 bases, with 21 bases between. CDR1 is SGHNT, CDR2 YYREEE, per germline (reference sequence). Here the CDR3 DNA reads TGTGCCAGCAGCTTCGAGAGGGGGGGACTAGGGGGTTCACCCCTCCACTTT. Translated, it gives CASSFERGGLGGSPLHF. Full variable domain (outside the CDR3, taken from reference TRBV5-4 and TRBJ1-6): ETGVTQSPTHLIKTRGQQVTLRCSSQSGHNTVSWYQQALGQGPQFIFQYYREEENGRGNFPPRFSGLQFPNYSSELNVNALELDDSALYLCASSFERGGLGGSPLHFGNGTRLTVT.

This clone has only one observation. This sequence joins TRBV5-3 and TRBJ1-5; D not resolved. TRBV5-3 falls under the ORF class, with uncertain function. The ends were cut back, 5 bases at V and 3 bases at J, with 18 bases in the middle. CDR3 length equals 16 residues. CDR3 coding DNA: TGTGCCAGAAGGTGGGTGGGGAAACGGTTCAATCAGCCCCAGCATTTT. Its protein is CARRWVGKRFNQPQHF.

This clone was seen just once. The rearrangement uses TRBV7-2 and TRBJ1-2; TRBD1 aligns across 11 bases. Germline trimming cut 5 bases from V and 5 bases from J; bases unmatched to any gene: 4. Germline V CDR1 and CDR2: SGHTA, FQGNSA. The length of the CDR3 is 14 residues. CDR3 protein: CASSPRDRGYGYTF. DNA for the CDR3: TGTGCCAGCAGCCCGCGGGACAGGGGGTATGGCTACACCTTC.

This clone was seen only once. The chain carries TRBV30 and TRBJ1-5; TRBD1 might be the D (6 bases). Deletions cut 4 bases from V and 6 bases from J, with 25 bases between. This CDR3 comprises 17 residues. Germline V lookup: CDR1 GTSNPN, CDR2 SVGIG (reference sequence). The CDR3 bases are TGTGCCTGGACCCCCGGGACAACAAAGTTGGGGAGTCAGCCCCAGCATTTT. It codes for CAWTPGTTKLGSQPQHF. Filled out from reference TRBV30 and TRBJ1-5, the complete variable domain reads SQTIHQWPATLVQPVGSPLSLECTVEGTSNPNLYWYRQAAGRGLQLLFYSVGIGQISSEVPQNLSASRPQDRQFILSSKKLLLSDSGFYLCAWTPGTTKLGSQPQHFGDGTRLSIL.

V is TRBV19 and J is TRBJ1-5; D is possibly TRBD1 (5 bases). The germline V gene encodes CDR1 LNHDA and CDR2 SQIVND (reference sequence). The V end lost 5 bases, the J end lost 6 bases, and 14 bases lay between the germline ends. CDR3 length: 14 residues. As DNA, the CDR3 is TGTGCCAGTAGTCCCCGGGGGAACACTCAGCCCCAGCATTTT. Amino acids: CASSPRGNTQPQHF.

V and J are TRBV4-3 and TRBJ2-3; D unclear. CDR1 is LGHNA and CDR2 is YSLEER in the germline V gene. V was pared by 4 bases and J by 4 bases, with 9 bases between. This CDR3 is 13 amino acids long. The CDR3 loop is CASSPRVADTQYF. CDR3 in DNA: TGCGCCAGCAGCCCCCGAGTCGCAGATACGCAGTATTTT.

This clone was seen a single time. The V call is TRBV7-9, the J call TRBJ1-4; no clear D. Germline CDR1 SEHNR, CDR2 FQNEAQ (reference sequence). V was shortened by 4 bases and J by 8 bases, with 17 bases between the two germline ends. The CDR3 sequence is 15 residues long. CDR3 bases: TGTGCCAGCAGCTCCTACTCCGTGGCACGAGAAAAACTGTTTTTT. Translated, it gives CASSSYSVAREKLFF.

The rearrangement joins TRBV7-9 to TRBJ1-1; D may be TRBD1 (6 bases). The CDR3 is 15 residues long. V was clipped by 5 bases and J by 3 bases, with 16 bases between them. Per germline, CDR1 SEHNR and CDR2 FQNEAQ (reference sequence). CDR3 residues: CASSLGGGGYTEAFF. DNA for the CDR3: TGTGCCAGCAGCCTAGGGGGAGGAGGGTACACTGAAGCTTTCTTT. The whole variable domain, remainder taken from reference TRBV7-9 and TRBJ1-1, is DTGVSQNPRHKITKRGQNVTFRCDPISEHNRLYWYRQTLGQGPEFLTYFQNEAQLEKSRLLSDRFSAERPKGSFSTLEIQRTEQGDSAMYLCASSLGGGGYTEAFFGQGTRLTVV.

CDR3 residues: CASRQGLGGGEQFF. The CDR3 coding sequence is TGTGCCAGCCGTCAAGGACTCGGGGGGGGTGAGCAGTTCTTC. The chain is built from TRBV27 and TRBJ2-1, with TRBD2 matching over 8 bases. Looked up from germline, CDR1 is MNHEY and CDR2 is SMNVEV (reference sequence). V shed 8 bases and J 9 bases; nucleotides not matched to a gene: 12. The CDR3 is 14 amino acids.

This chain connects TRBV10-3 to TRBJ1-4; 7 positions match TRBD1. This CDR3 is 12 amino acids long. Germline CDR1 ENHRY, CDR2 SYGVKD. The trim removed 4 bases at V and 8 bases at J, leaving 1 base unmatched. The CDR3 region is CAISADREKLFF. The DNA of the CDR3 is TGTGCCATCAGTGCGGACAGGGAAAAACTGTTTTTT.

The V call is TRBV4-2, the J call TRBJ1-2, with TRBD1 as a possible D gene (5 bases). V was shortened by 11 bases and J by 2 bases, with 18 bases between the two germline ends. CDR1 LGHNA and CDR2 YNFKEQ come from the germline V gene. CDR3 length: 14 residues. As DNA, the CDR3 is TGTGCCTCCTCAAACCCCCGGGACAACTATGGCTACACCTTC. Its translation is CASSNPRDNYGYTF.

Concerning this clone itself: The sample carries other DNA sequences with the same CDR3. The chain links TRBV6-1 to TRBJ1-4; 9 bases line up with TRBD1. V gave up 2 bases and J gave up 7 bases; unmatched junction bases: 5. Germline V gene data show CDR1 as MNHNS and CDR2 as SASEGT. This CDR3 contains 15 residues. CDR3 DNA: TGTGCCAGCAGTGAAACCGGGACAGGGCGTGAAAAACTGTTTTTT. Translation: CASSETGTGREKLFF.

J is TRBJ1-4 and V is TRBV6-5; 8 nucleotides agree with TRBD1. There are 16 residues in the CDR3. Germline lookup yields CDR1 MNHEY and CDR2 SVGAGI. V gave up 4 bases and J gave up 8 bases; unmatched junction bases: 12. The chain's CDR3 is CASSSAPGQDKEKLFF. CDR3 nucleotides: TGTGCCAGCAGTTCCGCGCCGGGACAGGACAAGGAAAAACTGTTTTTT.

This clone has only one observation. Within the sample, other DNA sequences also encode this same CDR3. CDR3 sequence: CASSLSGGYNEQFF. For the CDR3, the DNA is TGCGCCAGCAGCTTGTCGGGGGGATACAATGAGCAGTTCTTC. The rearrangement links TRBV5-1 to TRBJ2-1, with 7 bases that match TRBD2. Losses at the gene ends were 1 base for V and 4 bases for J; bases not matched to a gene: 2. There are 14 residues in the CDR3. Germline V gene sequence: CDR1 SGHRS, CDR2 YFSETQ.

The V call is TRBV6-4, the J call TRBJ1-2, with D tentatively TRBD1 (5 bases). Trimming cost V 0 bases and J 2 bases, with 10 bases left between them. The germline CDR1 and CDR2 sequences are MRHNA and SNTAGT. The CDR3 consists of 15 residues. The CDR3 loop reads CASSDSMGENYGYTF. CDR3 DNA: TGTGCCAGCAGTGACTCGATGGGGGAGAACTATGGCTACACCTTC.

This clone was observed a handful of times. This sequence joins TRBV10-3 and TRBJ2-1; 7 bases fit TRBD1. The CDR3 is made up of 12 amino acids. Per the germline V gene, CDR1 is ENHRY and CDR2 is SYGVKD. The V segment lost 6 bases and the J segment 7 bases; nucleotides outside the gene matches: 3. The DNA for the CDR3 is TGTGCCATCAGGGGGACAGAAAATGAGCAGTTCTTC. Its protein product is CAIRGTENEQFF.

The chain recombines TRBV29-1 with TRBJ1-2; TRBD1 is a possible D gene (5 bases). This CDR3 region has 12 residues. The V gene's germline CDR1 is SQVTM and CDR2 ANQGSEA. V dropped 4 bases and J dropped 2 bases, with 8 bases sitting between them. The CDR3 bases are TGCAGCGTTGGACAGCCCAACTATGGCTACACCTTC. Its translation is CSVGQPNYGYTF.

This chain links TRBV2 with TRBJ1-6, with D possibly TRBD1 on 5 matching bases. CDR1 is SNHLY and CDR2 is FYNNEI in the germline V gene. V lost 5 bases to trimming and J lost 6 bases, with 11 bases between them. This CDR3 comprises 14 residues. The CDR3 DNA reads as TGTGCCAGCAGTCAAGGGACTAGTAATTCACCCCTCCACTTT. Its translation is CASSQGTSNSPLHF.